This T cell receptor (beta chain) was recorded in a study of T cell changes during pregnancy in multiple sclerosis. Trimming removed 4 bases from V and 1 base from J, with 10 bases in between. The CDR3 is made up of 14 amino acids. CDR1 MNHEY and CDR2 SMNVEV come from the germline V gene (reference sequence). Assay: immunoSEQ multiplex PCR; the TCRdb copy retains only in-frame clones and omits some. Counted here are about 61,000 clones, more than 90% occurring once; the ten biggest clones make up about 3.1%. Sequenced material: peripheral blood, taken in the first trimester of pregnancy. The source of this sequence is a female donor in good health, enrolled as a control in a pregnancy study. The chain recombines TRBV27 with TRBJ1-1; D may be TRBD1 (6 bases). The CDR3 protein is CASSSGGANTEAFF. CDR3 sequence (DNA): TGTGCCAGCAGTTCGGGGGGGGCGAACACTGAAGCTTTCTTT.